This is a list of T cell receptor beta chains from one sample in a study of shared clonotypes between healthy human individuals. The assay was immunoSEQ multiplex PCR, and TCRdb's table has in-frame clones only and misses some. The data contain hundreds of thousands of clones, about 96% of them singletons. Input material: memory CD8+ T cells sorted from blood. Receptors originate from a man aged 25-40 years in good health. The CDR3 runs from the conserved cysteine through the conserved F or W. Fields, in order: clone size, V gene, D gene, J gene, CDR3 protein, CDR3 DNA. D genes are given only for firm matches. Size tells how often a clone was seen (once, few, many) or the class of an expanded clone, and some rows leave it out.

>-|TRBV19|TRBD2|TRBJ2-1
CASTSGSVDNEQFF
TGTGCCAGTACGAGCGGGAGCGTAGACAATGAGCAGTTCTTC
>-|TRBV28|TRBD2|TRBJ2-1
CASKKGGSSYNEQFF
TGTGCCAGCAAGAAAGGCGGGAGCTCCTACAATGAGCAGTTCTTC
>-|TRBV6-6|TRBD2|TRBJ2-7
CASSLGGLADYEQYF
TGTGCCAGCAGTCTAGGGGGACTAGCAGACTACGAGCAGTACTTC
>once|TRBV18|-|TRBJ1-2
CASSPGGNLNYGYTF
TGTGCCAGCTCACCAGGGGGGAACCTTAACTATGGCTACACCTTC
>-|TRBV6-5|-|TRBJ2-7
CASSYPRAAYEQYF
TGTGCCAGCAGTTACCCTAGGGCAGCCTACGAGCAGTACTTC
>once|TRBV27|-|TRBJ1-2
CASGVYAGGYTF
TGTGCCAGCGGGGTCTATGCGGGTGGCTACACCTTC
>-|TRBV9|-|TRBJ2-1
CASSVGKYNEQFF
TGTGCCAGCAGCGTCGGGAAGTACAATGAGCAGTTCTTC
>-|TRBV5-1|-|TRBJ2-1
CASRGSSYNEQFF
TGCGCCAGCAGAGGAAGCTCCTACAATGAGCAGTTCTTC
>-|TRBV4-1|-|TRBJ2-2
CASSLGTLNTGELFF
TGCGCCAGCAGCCTTGGGACTCTCAACACCGGGGAGCTGTTTTTT
>-|TRBV19|TRBD1|TRBJ2-3
CASKLSGTGTDTQYF
TGTGCCAGTAAGTTGAGTGGGACAGGCACAGATACGCAGTATTTT
>-|TRBV25-1|-|TRBJ1-4
CASSEPDGNEKLFF
TGTGCCAGCAGCGAACCGGACGGAAATGAAAAACTGTTTTTT
>-|TRBV5-1|TRBD1|TRBJ2-3
CASSYRQGRTDTQYF
TGCGCCAGCAGCTACCGACAGGGTAGGACAGATACGCAGTATTTT
>-|TRBV7-2|TRBD2|TRBJ2-3
CASSLSSGSTDTQYF
TGTGCCAGCAGCTTATCTAGCGGGAGCACAGATACGCAGTATTTT
>-|TRBV27|TRBD1|TRBJ2-6
CASSFGPRAGGLAGANVLTF
TGTGCCAGCAGTTTTGGGCCCAGGGCAGGGGGCTTGGCTGGGGCCAACGTCCTGACTTTC
>-|TRBV7-2|-|TRBJ2-7
CASSFWGNYEQYF
TGTGCCAGCAGCTTTTGGGGTAACTACGAGCAGTACTTC
>-|TRBV28|-|TRBJ2-7
CASSLLYEQYF
TGTGCCAGCAGTTTACTCTACGAGCAGTACTTC
>-|TRBV9|-|TRBJ2-5
CASSASDRPGAQYF
TGTGCCAGCAGCGCTTCCGACCGGCCGGGGGCCCAGTACTTC
>-|TRBV18|-|TRBJ1-1
CASSFDRLNTEAFF
TGTGCCAGCTCATTCGACAGGCTGAACACTGAAGCTTTCTTT
>-|TRBV13|-|TRBJ2-3
CASSSSRSTDTQYF
TGTGCCAGCAGCTCGTCCAGGAGCACAGATACGCAGTATTTT
>few|TRBV6-5|TRBD1|TRBJ2-5
CASGGGQGRETQYF
TGTGCCAGCGGGGGGGGACAGGGGAGGGAGACCCAGTACTTC
>-|TRBV10-3|TRBD2|TRBJ2-7
CATTPGGGRPHEQYF
TGTGCCACAACCCCCGGGGGAGGGAGACCCCACGAGCAGTACTTC
>-|TRBV30|-|TRBJ1-2
CAWRHWLGNGYTF
TGTGCCTGGAGACACTGGCTAGGTAATGGCTACACCTTC
>-|TRBV2|TRBD1|TRBJ1-4
CASSDRQGGTNEKLFF
TGTGCCAGCAGTGACAGACAGGGGGGAACTAATGAAAAACTGTTTTTT
>-|TRBV28|TRBD2|TRBJ2-5
CASNRAGAGETQYF
TGTGCCAGCAATCGAGCGGGAGCGGGGGAGACCCAGTACTTC
>-|TRBV10-3|-|TRBJ2-3
CAIRAASTDTQYF
TGTGCCATCAGGGCGGCTAGTACAGATACGCAGTATTTT
>-|TRBV10-3|-|TRBJ2-3
CAISRTGRADTQYF
TGTGCCATCAGCAGAACAGGGAGGGCAGATACGCAGTATTTT